This entry lists 32 T cell receptor beta chains sequenced from one sample in a study of Ad26.COV2.S vaccination and SARS-CoV-2 variants. Treatment given: roughly 18 received Ad26.COV2.S at low or high dose, single or two shots; 5 received placebo; per-sample allocation not given. Material that was analyzed had been drawn on day 63 after the first vaccine or placebo injection. TCRdb keeps only in-frame clones here, not all; method: immunoSEQ multiplex PCR. The table has about 450,000 clones, about 91% seen once. Source: peripheral blood, taken in a trial of Ad26.COV2.S vaccine versus placebo. All receptors derive from a person between 18 and 60 years old who received the Ad26.COV2.S COVID-19 vaccine or a placebo.

The chain joins TRBV4-2 to TRBJ2-3, with a weak D call TRBD2 (5 bases). Trimming removed 0 bases from V and 7 bases from J, with 14 bases in between. Germline CDR1 is LGHNA and CDR2 is YNFKEQ. The CDR3 loop spans 15 amino acids. CDR3 protein: CASSQESRTGNTQYF. In DNA, the CDR3 is TGTGCCAGCAGCCAAGAGTCTAGGACTGGAAATACGCAGTATTTT.

V usage is TRBV5-1 and J usage is TRBJ2-1; TRBD2 matches 16 bases. J was trimmed by 4 bases and V by 3 bases; bases with no gene match: 4. CDR3 length: 17 amino acids. In germline, CDR1 is SGHRS, CDR2 YFSETQ. The CDR3 sequence is CASSWGLAGGLYNEQFF. CDR3 coding DNA: TGCGCCAGCAGCTGGGGACTAGCGGGGGGGCTTTACAATGAGCAGTTCTTC.

The chain has TRBV7-2 and TRBJ2-5; no definite D call. The CDR3 consists of 12 residues. Trimming pared 6 bases from V and 7 bases from J, leaving 12 bases between. Germline CDR1 and CDR2: SGHTA and FQGNSA. The CDR3 sequence: CASSAAPGTQYF. The CDR3 coding sequence is TGTGCCAGCAGTGCGGCACCCGGGACCCAGTACTTC.

J is TRBJ2-7 and V is TRBV19, with 8 bases lining up with TRBD1. This CDR3 has 15 residues. The germline V gene encodes CDR1 LNHDA and CDR2 SQIVND (reference sequence). V shed 3 bases and J 2 bases; nucleotides not matched to a gene: 6. The CDR3 here is CASSITTGVAYEQYF. In DNA, the CDR3 is TGTGCCAGTAGTATCACGACAGGGGTGGCCTACGAGCAGTACTTC.

The V gene is TRBV6-5, the J gene TRBJ2-1, with unresolved D. Trimming left V 6 bases short and J 12 bases short, with 15 bases between. CDR3 length: 12 amino acids. The germline V gene has CDR1 MNHEY and CDR2 SVGAGI. The CDR3 loop is CASRPASLGQFF. CDR3 DNA sequence: TGTGCCAGCAGACCAGCCAGTCTAGGGCAGTTCTTC.

The chain uses TRBV30 and TRBJ2-2, with D possibly TRBD1 on 6 matching bases. This CDR3 has 14 residues. Between the trimmed V and J ends, which lost 0 bases and 2 bases, there was a span of 7 bases. Germline-derived CDR1 and CDR2 are GTSNPN and SVGIG (reference sequence). CDR3 bases: TGTGCCTGGAGTGTACAGGGAAACACCGGGGAGCTGTTTTTT. Translated, it gives CAWSVQGNTGELFF.

The chain employs TRBV7-9 and TRBJ1-5, with a possible D match to TRBD1 (5 bases). The CDR3 sequence is 19 residues long. The V gene's germline CDR1 is SEHNR and CDR2 FQNEAQ (reference sequence). V lost 5 bases to trimming and J lost 0 bases, with 23 bases between them. For the CDR3, the DNA is TGTGCCAGCAGCCCTTTGATTGGGGACGAGCCGTATAGCAATCAGCCCCAGCATTTT. Amino acids: CASSPLIGDEPYSNQPQHF.

The chain employs TRBV19 and TRBJ1-5; D is unclear. Trimming shortened V by 4 bases and J by 1 base, and 17 bases separated the two germline ends. Germline V lookup: CDR1 LNHDA, CDR2 SQIVND (reference sequence). The CDR3 consists of 17 residues. The CDR3, as DNA: TGTGCCAGTAGTACCATAATCTTAGACATAAGCAATCAGCCCCAGCATTTT. Its translation is CASSTIILDISNQPQHF.

V and J are TRBV4-1 and TRBJ1-6, with TRBD1 as a possible D gene (5 bases). This CDR3 is 18 amino acids long. Trimming pared 1 base from V and 0 bases from J, leaving 13 bases between. Germline values: CDR1 MGHRA, CDR2 YSYEKL. DNA for the CDR3: TGCGCCAGCAGCCAAGGGTGGGCAGGGAGCTCCTATAATTCACCCCTCCACTTT. It encodes CASSQGWAGSSYNSPLHF.

This clone has only a few counts. V and J are TRBV11-3 and TRBJ2-7; D is unclear. CDR1 SGHNT and CDR2 YENEEA come from the germline V gene. This CDR3 spans 15 amino acids. The germline V and J ends were trimmed by 1 base and 2 bases, with 12 bases remaining between them. CDR3 region: CASSLGGSPTYEQYV. CDR3 DNA sequence: TGTGCCAGCAGCTTAGGGGGTAGCCCCACCTACGAGCAGTACGTC.

V and J are TRBV4-2 and TRBJ1-5, with D possibly TRBD1 on 5 matching bases. V shed 4 bases and J shed 3 bases, with 13 bases lying between them. CDR1 LGHNA and CDR2 YNFKEQ come from the germline V gene. The CDR3 loop spans 15 amino acids. CDR3: CASSPGIQDNQPQHF. In DNA, the CDR3 is TGTGCCAGCAGCCCAGGAATACAGGACAATCAGCCCCAGCATTTT.

The rearrangement joins TRBV7-3 to TRBJ2-1, with a weak D call TRBD2 (6 bases). The CDR3 consists of 16 residues. The V end was cut by 5 bases, the J end by 0 bases, with 14 bases between. In germline, CDR1 is SGHTA, CDR2 FQGTGA. In DNA form, the CDR3 reads TGTGCCAGCAGCCCCCGCGGGGCCAGCTCCTACAATGAGCAGTTCTTC. This translates into CASSPRGASSYNEQFF. The entire variable domain, with the rest obtained from reference TRBV7-3 and TRBJ2-1, is as follows: GAGVSQTPSNKVTEKGKYVELRCDPISGHTALYWYRQSLGQGPEFLIYFQGTGAADDSGLPNDRFFAVRPEGSVSTLKIQRTERGDSAVYLCASSPRGASSYNEQFFGPGTRLTVL.

The chain recombines TRBV24-1 with TRBJ2-7; weak D call: TRBD1 (5 bases). Germline CDR1 and CDR2: KGHDR and SFDVKD. The CDR3 runs 16 residues. V was pared by 3 bases and J by 2 bases, with 16 bases between. CDR3 sequence reads: CATSDDRLRQPYEQYV. CDR3 coding DNA: TGTGCCACCAGTGATGACCGCCTCAGACAGCCCTACGAGCAGTACGTC.

This clone came up once. The rearrangement joins TRBV14 to TRBJ2-1, with D possibly matching TRBD1 (5 bases). The germline V gene encodes CDR1 SGHDN and CDR2 FVKESK. Trimming stripped 0 bases from V and 10 bases from J, with 13 bases between. The CDR3 is 14 residues long. CDR3 in DNA: TGTGCCAGCAGCCAAGATCAGGGTTCCACGGAGCAGTTCTTC. The encoded protein is CASSQDQGSTEQFF.

The chain recombines TRBV19 with TRBJ2-3; 7 nucleotides agree with TRBD1. The ends lost 5 bases at V and 2 bases at J; junction bases unmatched: 10. The length of the CDR3 is 16 residues. Germline V gene sequence: CDR1 LNHDA, CDR2 SQIVND (reference sequence). CDR3 DNA: TGTGCCAGTAGTGCCCCGCGTGACAGGGACACAGATACGCAGTATTTT. Its translation: CASSAPRDRDTDTQYF.

The chain recombines TRBV9 with TRBJ1-5, with TRBD1 identical over 7 bases. The CDR3 runs 15 residues. V gave up 3 bases and J gave up 4 bases; unmatched junction bases: 7. CDR1 is SGDLS and CDR2 is YYNGEE in the germline V gene. The CDR3, as DNA: TGTGCCAGCAGCGGACCAAAACAGGGGAATCAGCCCCAGCATTTT. Residues: CASSGPKQGNQPQHF. The full variable domain, rest sourced from reference TRBV9 and TRBJ1-5, is DSGVTQTPKHLITATGQRVTLRCSPRSGDLSVYWYQQSLDQGLQFLIQYYNGEERAKGNILERFSAQQFPDLHSELNLSSLELGDSALYFCASSGPKQGNQPQHFGDGTRLSIL.

Comment on this clone: The sample contains more than one DNA sequence encoding this CDR3. The gene calls are TRBV7-2 and TRBJ1-5, with 9 bases identical to TRBD1. The CDR3 runs to 15 residues. The V segment lost 4 bases and the J segment 3 bases; nucleotides outside the gene matches: 4. The V gene's germline CDR1 is SGHTA and CDR2 FQGNSA. In DNA, the CDR3 is TGTGCCAGCAGCTCACGGACAGGGGTCAATCAGCCCCAGCATTTT. Its protein product is CASSSRTGVNQPQHF.

This chain links TRBV9 with TRBJ1-1, with D perhaps TRBD1 (5 bases). The germline CDR1 and CDR2 sequences are SGDLS and YYNGEE. The CDR3 is 17 residues long. Trimming removed 6 bases at V and 1 base at J, with 22 bases between. The CDR3 nucleotides are TGTGCCAGCACGGAGGTTCCGGGGGGAACGGGGAACACTGAAGCTTTCTTT. This gives the protein CASTEVPGGTGNTEAFF.

The chain links TRBV9 to TRBJ1-2; perhaps TRBD1 as D (5 bases). The CDR3 covers 12 residues. CDR1 and CDR2 (germline): SGDLS, YYNGEE. V lost 3 bases and J lost 7, with 10 bases in between. This CDR3 is CASSAQGLGYTF. Here the CDR3 DNA reads TGTGCCAGCAGCGCCCAGGGACTTGGCTACACCTTC.

The rearrangement links TRBV11-3 to TRBJ2-3; no firm D call. This CDR3 spans 13 amino acids. V dropped 5 bases and J dropped 6 bases, with 12 bases sitting between them. The germline V gene has CDR1 SGHNT and CDR2 YENEEA. The CDR3 protein is CASSPPPRDTQYF. CDR3 in DNA: TGTGCCAGCAGCCCGCCCCCCCGGGATACGCAGTATTTT.

The chain combines TRBV6-2 or TRBV6-3 with TRBJ2-3; perhaps TRBD2 as D (6 bases). This CDR3 has 17 residues. Germline lookup yields CDR1 MNHEY and CDR2 SVGEGT. Between the trimmed V and J ends, which lost 0 bases and 0 bases, there was a span of 13 bases. The CDR3 sequence is CASSYSGRDPSTDTQYF. The CDR3 DNA follows: TGTGCCAGCAGTTACTCGGGGCGGGACCCTAGCACAGATACGCAGTATTTT.

This chain uses TRBV4-2 with TRBJ2-1; 7 bases match TRBD2. The V segment lost 4 bases and the J segment 12 bases; nucleotides outside the gene matches: 9. Germline V gives CDR1 LGHNA, CDR2 YNFKEQ. This CDR3 contains 13 residues. CDR3 coding DNA: TGTGCCAGCAGCCCGAGACTAGCAGGATCGCAGTTCTTC. Translation gives CASSPRLAGSQFF.

The genes are TRBV5-1 and TRBJ2-7, with D maybe TRBD1 (6 bases). Germline CDR1 reads SGHRS; CDR2 reads YFSETQ. Trimming removed 4 bases from V and 2 bases from J, with 19 bases in between. This CDR3 region has 16 residues. CDR3 bases: TGCGCCAGCAGCCCCCTACCTCAGGGGAAAGCCTACGAGCAGTACTTC. Translating gives CASSPLPQGKAYEQYF.

This clone was seen ten or more times. The chain joins TRBV7-6 to TRBJ1-3; D unresolved. The germline V gene has CDR1 SGHVS and CDR2 FNYEAQ. Trimming removed 5 bases from V and 0 bases from J, with 17 bases in between. The CDR3 covers 17 residues. This CDR3 is CASSQWVGQNSGNTIYF. Here the CDR3 DNA reads TGTGCCAGCAGCCAGTGGGTAGGGCAAAACTCTGGAAACACCATATATTTT.

The J gene is TRBJ1-4, the V gene TRBV27, with D hard to call. Germline CDR1 MNHEY, CDR2 SMNVEV (reference sequence). V lost 3 bases to trimming and J lost 3 bases, with 8 bases between them. The CDR3 is 14 residues long. CDR3 in amino acids: CASSFLGPNEKLFF. The CDR3 DNA reads TGTGCCAGCAGTTTCTTAGGGCCTAATGAAAAACTGTTTTTT.

This clone was observed a single time. The chain recombines TRBV5-1 with TRBJ1-1; D is ambiguous. Germline assignment: CDR1 SGHRS and CDR2 YFSETQ. Trimming left V 2 bases short and J 9 bases short, with 14 bases between. This CDR3 has 13 amino acids. CDR3 DNA: TGCGCCAGCAGCTTCGATCGGGATCAAAAAGCTTTCTTT. Its protein is CASSFDRDQKAFF.

The V call is TRBV4-3, the J call TRBJ1-6; the D is unclear. V was pared by 0 bases and J by 1 base, with 7 bases between. The length of the CDR3 is 16 residues. Germline-derived CDR1 and CDR2 are LGHNA and YSLEER. The CDR3 DNA follows: TGCGCCAGCAGCCAAGATGGAGGGTCCTATAATTCACCCCTCCACTTT. Translated: CASSQDGGSYNSPLHF.

The chain recombines TRBV4-1 with TRBJ2-1; 16 nucleotides agree with TRBD2. The CDR3 loop spans 16 amino acids. Germline CDR1 reads MGHRA; CDR2 reads YSYEKL. V was clipped by 2 bases and J by 15 bases; unmatched bases: 10. In DNA form, the CDR3 reads TGCGCCAGCAGCCAACACCCGGGACTAGCGGGAGGGCCGGGGTTCTTC. It encodes CASSQHPGLAGGPGFF.

Points on this clone: Additional DNA sequences in this sample encode the identical CDR3. The CDR3 sequence: CASSLTSGGYNEQFF. DNA of the CDR3: TGTGCCAGCAGCTTGACTAGCGGGGGATACAATGAGCAGTTCTTC. The rearrangement links TRBV7-3 to TRBJ2-1; 12 bases are a match to TRBD2. Per germline, CDR1 SGHTA and CDR2 FQGTGA. J gave up 4 bases and V 3 bases, and 1 base lay outside the gene matches. The CDR3 extends over 15 amino acids.

This rearrangement joins TRBV5-1 to TRBJ1-4; possibly TRBD1 for D (6 bases). Trimming pared 5 bases from V and 7 bases from J, leaving 18 bases between. CDR3 length: 15 amino acids. Looked up from germline, CDR1 is SGHRS and CDR2 is YFSETQ. CDR3 protein: CASSPGAEVGEKLFF. The CDR3 DNA reads TGCGCCAGCAGTCCGGGGGCCGAGGTGGGTGAAAAACTGTTTTTT.

V and J are TRBV19 and TRBJ2-1, with TRBD2 matching 12 bases. The germline V gene has CDR1 LNHDA and CDR2 SQIVND (reference sequence). The V gene end was trimmed by 4 bases and the J gene end by 4 bases; junction bases not matched to a gene: 8. The CDR3 sequence is 17 residues long. The CDR3 protein is CASSTLAGGLSYNEQFF. CDR3 nucleotide sequence: TGTGCCAGTAGTACGCTAGCGGGGGGGCTTTCTTACAATGAGCAGTTCTTC. Complete variable domain (other parts from reference TRBV19 and TRBJ2-1): DGGITQSPKYLFRKEGQNVTLSCEQNLNHDAMYWYRQDPGQGLRLIYYSQIVNDFQKGDIAEGYSVSREKKESFPLTVTSAQKNPTAFYLCASSTLAGGLSYNEQFFGPGTRLTVL.

The chain couples TRBV30 to TRBJ2-1, with D perhaps matching TRBD2 (7 bases). The V end was cut by 4 bases, the J end by 4 bases, with 23 bases between. CDR3 length: 17 residues. Germline V lookup: CDR1 GTSNPN, CDR2 SVGIG (reference sequence). CDR3 bases: TGTGCCTGGATCAAAAGGGGGGGGCTAAGTTCTTACAATGAGCAGTTCTTC. Translated: CAWIKRGGLSSYNEQFF.